This T cell receptor (beta chain) was recovered during a study of vaccination and CD4 T cells after COVID-19 (dated by TCRdb to 2022 to 2024). About the investigation overall: Convalescent patients had a positive SARS-CoV-2 result on nasal swab PCR, and of these patients, some 10 had mild disease and one had severe disease. The convalescent cohort comprised six males and four females, including two Hispanic individuals, seven Caucasians, two Asians and one multiracial person. Participants received two doses of either the Pfizer-BioNTech BNT162b2 vaccine (n=8) or the Moderna mRNA-1273 vaccine (n=2). Post-COVID blood samples from convalescent patients were collected a median of around 100 days after diagnosis, with a range of about 35 to 180 days. Post-vaccine blood samples were obtained a median of about 77 days after the second vaccine dose, with a range of about 13 to 241 days. For a few convalescent patients, samples were collected at an early post-vaccination timepoint (day 14) as well as at a late post-vaccination timepoint (days 161 to 241). For stimulating the cultures, overlapping spike peptide pools were used, derived from SARS-CoV-2 as well as from the common cold coronaviruses HCoV-NL63, HCoV-OC43 and HCoV-229E. Control cultures received a CEFX viral epitope pool as the positive control, an HIV-1 Nef peptide pool as the negative control, or no peptide. In 10 COVID-19 convalescent patients and several infection-naive healthy vaccine recipients, researchers compared the spike-specific CD4+ TCR repertoire from before mRNA vaccination with the repertoire from after.

Turning to this clonotype: It lacks a known antigen. No per-base quality is available; no much larger clone lies one base away.

This specimen's time point label, per the study, means: late sampling 161 to 241 days after vaccination in a few convalescent patients. In light of the paper, this sample's treatment or condition label describes: approximately 9-day PBMC culture with coronavirus spike peptide pools or control peptides (ViraFEST assay). The ViraFEST assay, used in the study, expanded antigen-specific T cells with peptide pools and then identified the expanded clonotypes through TCR sequencing. The positive SARS-CoV-2 PCR tests of the convalescent patients were dated from March to December 2020, before the Alpha, Beta and Delta variants emerged in the United States. Each well held 2.2 million or so PBMCs cultured with roughly 10 ug/ml peptide pools in IMDM containing around 5% human AB serum and approximately 10 IU/ml IL-2. On days 3 and 7, half of the culture medium was replaced with fresh IL-2-containing medium. Once the cells had been in culture for about 10 days, the EasySep CD4+ T cell isolation kit was used to isolate CD4+ T cells by negative selection. Ficoll-Paque Plus gradient centrifugation was used to isolate PBMCs from whole blood, and the isolated PBMCs were then either used fresh or cryopreserved at -140C. Culture conditions were generally each tested in triplicate wells.

Overall study outcomes, separate from this receptor: In convalescent patients, a median around 85% of post-vaccine SARS-CoV-2-reactive clones were detected only after vaccination, and vaccine-specific priming was suggested by this finding. The number of convalescent patients in the study was relatively small, and the study did not examine early timepoints following natural infection. In convalescent patients, nearly all vaccine-specific clones (304 of 307) were found to be mono-reactive for SARS-CoV-2 spike rather than cross-reactive with common cold coronaviruses. Although the median number of SARS-CoV-2-reactive clonotypes went up from around 19 after infection to around 39 after vaccination, the increase was not significant.

The library came from PCR. TCR sequencing of DNA from cultured CD4+ T cells used the Oncomine TCR Beta short-read assay at the Johns Hopkins FTIC core. The QIAamp micro DNA kit was used to extract genomic DNA from the cultured CD4+ T cells. Oncomine TCR Beta libraries from cultured CD4+ T cells were pooled with unique dual indexes and sequenced on an Illumina iSeq 100. The study's own analysis went as follows. Non-productive sequences were removed, and CDR3s that did not start with C, did not end with F or W, or were shorter than 7 amino acids were discarded. Antigen-specific clonotypes were identified using the MANAFEST web application through comparison of peptide-stimulated wells with reference and other culture wells. Positive clones required FDR below 0.05, an odds ratio above 5, and productive frequency above 0.1% in at least two of three replicate wells. A clonotype was classed as cross-reactive if the clonotype showed significant expansion both in SARS-CoV-2 spike wells and in at least one common cold coronavirus spike condition. CDR3 homology was assessed with Levenshtein distances (stringdist) and unrooted phylogenetic trees (ape) in R version 3.6.1. TCRdb itself trimmed the public reads at Q25 with fastp, ran MiXCR and retained productive beta chains. Rows are unified per CDR3 protein, each entry keeping the most common DNA and genes. The V and J calls were determined by TCRdb, not by the authors. The sample has 20,000 to 25,000 distinct CDR3 sequences on record, over 40% of them singletons. Jointly, the top ten make up around 4.9% of the sample.

The sequenced sample was CD4+ T cells from blood, cultured in vitro, obtained about 7 months after SARS-CoV-2 vaccination. The receptor was isolated from a human donor who had recovered from COVID-19.

The CDR3 protein: CSATDQVNTEAFF. The nucleotide sequence is TGCAGTGCTACCGATCAAGTGAACACTGAAGCTTTCTTT. The chain was built from TRBV20-1 and TRBJ1-1, with the D gene call left open. Inclusive of the bounding cysteine and phenylalanine, the CDR3 is 13 residues long. Just the 39-base CDR3 DNA is kept, in frame starting at base 1. Looking up the germline V gene (reference sequence) yields CDR1 DFQATT and CDR2 SNEGSKA. V and J are truncated by 4 bases and 0 bases respectively, leaving an intervening sequence of 9 bases.